Below, 9 T cell receptor beta chains from the same sample are listed, as sequenced in a study of blood T cell repertoires in COVID-19. Sequencing was performed with immunoSEQ multiplex PCR; in TCRdb, only in-frame clones are kept and a portion is missing. The table includes about 200,000 clones, 70% to 90% detected once. Input material: PBMCs or T cells enriched from blood (not recorded which). The receptors come from a man in his thirties or forties who had recovered from COVID-19.

This rearrangement joins TRBV14 to TRBJ2-7; TRBD2 is a possible D gene (6 bases). V lost 1 base and J lost 5, with 15 bases in between. CDR3 size: 15 residues. Germline V lookup: CDR1 SGHDN, CDR2 FVKESK. CDR3 in DNA: TGTGCCAGCAGCCAAGCCTTCGGGAGCGCCCACGAGCAGTACTTC. Encoded protein: CASSQAFGSAHEQYF.

The chain couples TRBV3-1 (or the pseudogene TRBV3-2) to TRBJ1-5; D is uncertain. Trimming took off 0 bases at V and 5 bases at J, with 8 bases between the two ends. Germline assignment: CDR1 LGHDT and CDR2 YNNKEL (reference sequence). CDR3 length: 14 amino acids. CDR3 amino acids: CASSQETGDQPQHF. CDR3 DNA: TGTGCCAGCAGCCAAGAGACCGGGGATCAGCCCCAGCATTTT.

V usage is TRBV28 and J usage is TRBJ1-3, with unresolved D. V was clipped by 2 bases and J by 4 bases, with 12 bases between them. The CDR3 sequence is 15 residues long. Germline CDR1 MDHEN, CDR2 SYDVKM. The CDR3 loop is CASSLGNREGNTIYF. The CDR3 region has the DNA TGTGCCAGCAGTTTAGGGAACCGGGAAGGAAACACCATATATTTT.

The J gene is TRBJ2-2, the V gene TRBV15; 13 bases map to TRBD2. Germline V gene sequence: CDR1 LNHNV, CDR2 YYDKDF (reference sequence). The V segment lost 0 bases and the J segment 5 bases; nucleotides outside the gene matches: 9. There are 19 residues in the CDR3. Written as DNA, the CDR3 is TGTGCCACCAGCAGAGAACCGGGACTAGCGGGATATGTGACCGGGGAGCTGTTTTTT. Protein: CATSREPGLAGYVTGELFF.

This sequence joins TRBV11-3 and TRBJ2-7; 13 bases align to TRBD2. The CDR3 is made up of 13 amino acids. V shed 4 bases, J shed 7 bases, and the junction held 1 base outside the gene matches. Germline-derived CDR1 and CDR2 are SGHNT and YENEEA. The DNA for the CDR3 is TGTGCCAGCAGCTCGGGACTAGCGGGGGAGCAGTACTTC. Translated, it gives CASSSGLAGEQYF.

The table lists this clone with a few counts. This chain joins TRBV30 and TRBJ2-2; 9 bases agree with TRBD1. This CDR3 comprises 16 residues. After removal of 5 bases from V and 5 bases from J, the junction contained 12 bases not matched to a gene. The germline V gene has CDR1 GTSNPN and CDR2 SVGIG (reference sequence). CDR3 coding DNA: TGTGCCTGGGCTCTTTCCGGGACAGGGCTAACCGGGGAGCTGTTTTTT. As protein: CAWALSGTGLTGELFF.

The chain carries TRBV4-2 and TRBJ2-5; 13 bases match TRBD2. This CDR3 has 15 residues. Trimming removed 4 bases from V and 10 bases from J; junction bases left unmatched: 9. The germline V gene has CDR1 LGHNA and CDR2 YNFKEQ. CDR3 sequence reads: CASSPGTSGGGGQYF. CDR3 coding DNA: TGTGCCAGCAGCCCCGGCACTAGCGGGGGGGGCGGCCAGTACTTC.

This clone was picked up a small number of times. This sequence joins TRBV6-1 and TRBJ2-5, with D perhaps matching TRBD1 (6 bases). The germline gives CDR1 MNHNS, CDR2 SASEGT. The CDR3 is made up of 14 amino acids. With 5 bases removed from V and 1 base from J, the gap between germline ends came to 11 bases. The CDR3 loop is CASSYLTGQETQYF. The CDR3 nucleotides read TGTGCCAGCAGTTATCTGACAGGCCAAGAGACCCAGTACTTC.

The chain is built from TRBV28 and TRBJ2-7; D may be TRBD2 (6 bases). Germline CDR1 reads MDHEN; CDR2 reads SYDVKM. V was shortened by 5 bases and J by 6 bases, with 17 bases between the two germline ends. CDR3 length: 14 residues. For the CDR3, the DNA is TGTGCCAGCAGTCCCCGACCCAGGCGGGGCGAGCAGTACTTC. Translating gives CASSPRPRRGEQYF.